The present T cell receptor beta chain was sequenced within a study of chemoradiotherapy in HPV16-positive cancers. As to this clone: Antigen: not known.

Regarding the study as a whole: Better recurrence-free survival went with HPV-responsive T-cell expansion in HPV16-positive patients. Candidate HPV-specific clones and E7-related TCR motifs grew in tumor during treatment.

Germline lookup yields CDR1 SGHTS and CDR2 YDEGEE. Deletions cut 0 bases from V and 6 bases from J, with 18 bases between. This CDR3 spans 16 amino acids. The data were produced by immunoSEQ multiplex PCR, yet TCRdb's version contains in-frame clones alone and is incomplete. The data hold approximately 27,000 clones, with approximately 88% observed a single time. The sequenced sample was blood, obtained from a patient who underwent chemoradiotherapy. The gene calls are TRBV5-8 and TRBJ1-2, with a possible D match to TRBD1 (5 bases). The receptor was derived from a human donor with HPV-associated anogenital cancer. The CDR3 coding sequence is TGTGCCAGCAGCTTGGAGCGACAGTGGACTCCTCATGGCTACACCTTC. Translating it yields CASSLERQWTPHGYTF.